This T cell receptor (beta chain) was sequenced for a study of a mutant IDH1 vaccine in newly diagnosed glioma. Looking at the study overall: Once 4-6 weeks had passed after radiotherapy alone, vaccination started, or it started with temozolomide cycles. Patients previously underwent radiotherapy, temozolomide, or both, and most underwent both.

Specified time point: week 23, last vaccination. All doses held 300 ug of mutant IDH1 20-mer peptide, with topical imiquimod. The protocol was immunoSEQ multiplex PCR, while the TCRdb copy is restricted to in-frame clones and leaves out a portion. The sample consists of tens of thousands of clones, about three quarters of them appearing once. This CDR3 contains 12 residues. Trimming took off 4 bases at V and 7 bases at J, with 6 bases between the two ends. CDR1 and CDR2 (germline): SGHNT, YYREEE (reference sequence). About this clone: Its antigen is currently unknown.

The TCR comes from a woman aged 40 to 55 with glioma. Some clones in this sample may be carry-over from other donors' samples. The V and J genes are TRBV5-4 and TRBJ1-6; no definite D call. The input for sequencing was PBMCs, taken from a glioma patient whose treatment included an IDH1 peptide vaccine. The CDR3 region has the DNA TGTGCCAGCAGCCCGTTAAATTCACCCCTCCACTTT. The encoded protein is CASSPLNSPLHF. The whole variable domain, filled in from reference TRBV5-4 and TRBJ1-6, reads ETGVTQSPTHLIKTRGQQVTLRCSSQSGHNTVSWYQQALGQGPQFIFQYYREEENGRGNFPPRFSGLQFPNYSSELNVNALELDDSALYLCASSPLNSPLHFGNGTRLTVT.